Each of the 17 T cell receptor beta chains below was sequenced from the same sample in a study of shared clonotypes between healthy human individuals. Using immunoSEQ multiplex PCR, the repertoire was profiled, and TCRdb retains in-frame clones only, with some absent. The table shows 600,000 to 700,000 clones, with around 78% occurring only once. The sample comprised memory CD4+ T cells sorted from blood. The subset here: CD45RA-negative fraction. Receptor source: a woman aged 25 to 39 in good health.

Only a few counts were recorded for this clone. The chain uses TRBV11-2 and TRBJ2-2, with D possibly being TRBD2 (6 bases). V was trimmed by 5 bases and J by 1 base, leaving 11 bases between them. This CDR3 region has 15 residues. Germline assignment: CDR1 SGHAT and CDR2 FQNNGV. The CDR3 nucleotides are TGTGCCAGCAGCAAAGGTAGCGGGAACACCGGGGAGCTGTTTTTT. The encoded protein is CASSKGSGNTGELFF.

V and J are TRBV4-2 and TRBJ2-1; 11 bases align to TRBD2. The CDR3 spans 16 residues. After removal of 3 bases from V and 6 bases from J, the junction contained 7 bases not matched to a gene. Germline CDR1 LGHNA, CDR2 YNFKEQ. Here the CDR3 reads CASSQGTSGRVNEQFF. In DNA form, the CDR3 reads TGTGCCAGCAGCCAGGGTACTAGCGGGAGAGTCAATGAGCAGTTCTTC.

Only one count was recorded for this clone. The gene calls are TRBV20-1 and TRBJ2-3; 7 nucleotides align to TRBD1. The CDR3 totals 11 residues. V lost 6 bases, J lost 3 bases, and 0 bases stayed unmatched. CDR1 is DFQATT, CDR2 SNEGSKA, per germline (reference sequence). The DNA for the CDR3 is TGCAGTGCGACAGGGACAGATACGCAGTATTTT. Its translation is CSATGTDTQYF.

V is TRBV7-8 and J is TRBJ2-7; D may be TRBD1 (6 bases). The V end lost 5 bases, the J end lost 2 bases, and 13 bases lay between the germline ends. The CDR3 has 14 amino acids. Germline V gene lookup returns CDR1 SGHVS and CDR2 FQNEAQ. CDR3 protein: CASSRTRDTYEQYF. Here the CDR3 DNA reads TGTGCCAGCAGCCGGACAAGGGACACCTACGAGCAGTACTTC.

The chain is built from TRBV6-1 and TRBJ2-7; 9 bases agree with TRBD2. Germline V lookup: CDR1 MNHNS, CDR2 SASEGT. V was pared by 1 base and J by 4 bases, with 5 bases of the junction left unmatched. The CDR3 consists of 15 residues. DNA of the CDR3: TGTGCCAGCAGTGAAGTGTCCCTAGCGGGATACGAGCAGTACTTC. It yields the protein CASSEVSLAGYEQYF.

The V and J genes are TRBV7-6 and TRBJ1-1; D ambiguous. This CDR3 has 12 amino acids. Trimming took off 1 base at V and 6 bases at J, with 6 bases between the two ends. In germline, CDR1 is SGHVS, CDR2 FNYEAQ. The chain's CDR3 is CASSLDTAEAFF. The CDR3 region has the DNA TGTGCCAGCAGCTTAGATACCGCTGAAGCTTTCTTT.

V usage is TRBV7-9 and J usage is TRBJ2-6; D ambiguous. V lost 2 bases and J 0 bases, leaving 8 bases between the germline ends. Germline CDR1 reads SEHNR; CDR2 reads FQNEAQ (reference sequence). The CDR3 runs to 16 residues. The CDR3 loop reads CASSLRWSSGANVLTF. CDR3 DNA: TGTGCCAGCAGCTTACGTTGGAGCTCTGGGGCCAACGTCCTGACTTTC.

The rearrangement uses TRBV19 and TRBJ1-2, with unresolved D. The germline V gene has CDR1 LNHDA and CDR2 SQIVND (reference sequence). The CDR3 loop spans 13 amino acids. Trimming took off 5 bases at V and 3 bases at J, with 10 bases between the two ends. In DNA, the CDR3 is TGTGCCAGTAGTTCAAACAGACACTATGGCTACACCTTC. It encodes CASSSNRHYGYTF.

V usage is TRBV9 and J usage is TRBJ2-3; unclear D gene. Germline V CDR1 and CDR2: SGDLS, YYNGEE. The CDR3 is 17 amino acids. The V end lost 4 bases, the J end lost 3 bases, and 21 bases lay between the germline ends. The CDR3 loop is CASSTTSQSTWTDTQYF. CDR3 coding DNA: TGTGCCAGCAGCACCACTTCACAGTCAACTTGGACAGATACGCAGTATTTT.

CDR3 region: CASAAGPTDTQYF. CDR3 coding DNA: TGTGCCAGCGCGGCGGGGCCCACAGATACGCAGTATTTT. The chain couples TRBV25-1 to TRBJ2-3; possibly TRBD2 for D (6 bases). The CDR3 totals 13 residues. Germline CDR1 and CDR2: MGHDK and SYGVNS. The V gene lost 8 bases and the J gene lost 2 bases, with 11 bases spanning the gap. Full variable domain (missing parts from reference TRBV25-1 and TRBJ2-3): EADIYQTPRYLVIGTGKKITLECSQTMGHDKMYWYQQDPGMELHLIHYSYGVNSTEKGDLSSESTVSRIRTEHFPLTLESARPSHTSQYLCASAAGPTDTQYFGPGTRLTVL.

This clone was found a few times. One junction end disagrees with the germline gene, perhaps due to a read error. Here the CDR3 reads CGSGTDGNTIYF. The CDR3 DNA follows: TGCGGATCCGGGACAGATGGAAACACCATATATTTT. The chain links TRBV10-3 to TRBJ1-3; 7 positions agree with TRBD1. Germline assignment: CDR1 ENHRY and CDR2 SYGVKD. This CDR3 region has 12 residues.

The rearrangement links TRBV28 to TRBJ1-2; 11 nucleotides align to TRBD1. The CDR3 has 14 residues. V lost 4 bases, J lost 7 bases, and 5 bases stayed unmatched. Germline V gene data show CDR1 as MDHEN and CDR2 as SYDVKM. CDR3: CASSSGQGGGGYTF. The DNA of the CDR3 is TGTGCCAGCAGTTCGGGACAGGGGGGTGGTGGCTACACCTTC.

The count of this clone is one. Other DNA sequences in the sample encode the same CDR3. This rearrangement joins TRBV27 to TRBJ2-2; D is ambiguous. The V end lost 0 bases, the J end lost 0 bases, and 5 bases lay between the germline ends. The length of the CDR3 is 15 residues. Germline-derived CDR1 and CDR2 are MNHEY and SMNVEV (reference sequence). The CDR3 loop is CASSLSGTNTGELFF. The CDR3, as DNA: TGTGCCAGCAGTTTATCAGGGACGAACACCGGGGAGCTGTTTTTT.

This clone was seen a single time. Here the CDR3 reads CAIREEWQGYTF. The DNA for the CDR3 is TGTGCCATCAGGGAGGAGTGGCAGGGCTACACCTTC. V and J are TRBV10-3 and TRBJ1-2; D is unresolved. Trimming removed 6 bases from V and 8 bases from J, with 13 bases in between. Germline CDR1 is ENHRY and CDR2 is SYGVKD. This CDR3 comprises 12 residues.

In this sample, this clone turned up a few times. The chain joins TRBV25-1 to TRBJ2-7; 12 bases fit TRBD1. This CDR3 comprises 15 residues. Germline lookup yields CDR1 MGHDK and CDR2 SYGVNS. With 3 bases clipped from V and 4 bases from J, the junction kept 4 bases outside the gene matches. This CDR3 reads CASSDPGQGAYEQYF. The CDR3 DNA reads as TGTGCCAGCAGTGATCCGGGACAGGGGGCTTACGAGCAGTACTTC.

The V and J genes are TRBV23-1 and TRBJ2-7; the D is unclear. TRBV23-1 has ORF status, its function being uncertain. The germline V and J ends were trimmed by 3 bases and 4 bases, with 16 bases remaining between them. CDR3 length equals 15 residues. The CDR3 region is CASSQIEKPRYEQYF. The CDR3 DNA sequence: TGCGCCAGCAGTCAGATCGAAAAACCGAGATACGAGCAGTACTTC.

The chain carries TRBV6-1 and TRBJ2-7; D ambiguous. The CDR3 covers 12 residues. V shed 3 bases and J shed 4 bases, with 7 bases lying between them. Germline V gene data show CDR1 as MNHNS and CDR2 as SASEGT. CDR3 in DNA: TGTGCCAGCAGTGAGGTCGTTTACGAGCAGTACTTC. Its translation is CASSEVVYEQYF.